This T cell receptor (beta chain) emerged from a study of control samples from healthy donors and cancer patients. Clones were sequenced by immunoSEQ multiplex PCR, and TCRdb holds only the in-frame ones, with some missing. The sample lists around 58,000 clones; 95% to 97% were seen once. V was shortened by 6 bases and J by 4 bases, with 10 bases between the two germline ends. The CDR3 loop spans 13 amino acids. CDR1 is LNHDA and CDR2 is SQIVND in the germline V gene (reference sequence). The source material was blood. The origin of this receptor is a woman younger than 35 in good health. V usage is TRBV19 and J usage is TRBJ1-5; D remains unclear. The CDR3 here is CASRIQDNQPQHF. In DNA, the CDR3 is TGTGCCAGTAGAATACAAGATAATCAGCCCCAGCATTTT.